The 5 T cell receptor beta chains below were found in one sample sequenced in a study of T cell changes during pregnancy in multiple sclerosis. Repertoires were generated with immunoSEQ multiplex PCR, while TCRdb's copy carries only in-frame clones and drops some. The table lists about 44,000 clones, 85% to 95% of them singletons. Sequenced input: peripheral blood. Source of these receptors: a female donor with multiple sclerosis, enrolled in a pregnancy study.

This clone has a single count. The rearrangement joins TRBV7-9 to TRBJ2-1; 7 nucleotides align to TRBD1. CDR1 SEHNR and CDR2 FQNEAQ come from the germline V gene (reference sequence). CDR3 length: 13 amino acids. V lost 5 bases to trimming and J lost 10 bases; unmatched junction nucleotides: 8. The CDR3 sequence is CASSVLSDREQFF. The CDR3 DNA is TGTGCCAGCAGCGTGTTATCGGACAGGGAGCAGTTCTTC.

The V and J genes are TRBV18 and TRBJ2-6; 7 bases match TRBD2. Trimming cost V 5 bases and J 2 bases; bases outside gene matches: 6. The germline gives CDR1 KGHSH, CDR2 LQKENI. The CDR3 has 16 residues. The CDR3 DNA reads TGTGCCAGCTCAACCACCCGGGGGGCTGGGGCCAACGTCCTGACTTTC. Protein sequence: CASSTTRGAGANVLTF.

The chain recombines TRBV4-3 with TRBJ2-6; TRBD1 aligns across 10 bases. The CDR3 totals 19 residues. Germline V lookup: CDR1 LGHNA, CDR2 YSLEER. The ends lost 0 bases at V and 3 bases at J; junction bases unmatched: 8. CDR3 sequence (DNA): TGCGCCAGCAGCCAAGATGGACGGGACAGGGGATTTGGGGCCAACGTCCTGACTTTC. Translating it yields CASSQDGRDRGFGANVLTF.

The chain recombines TRBV6-1 with TRBJ2-7; 8 bases agree with TRBD1. The V and J ends lost 3 bases and 5 bases, in that order; junction bases with no gene match: 3. The CDR3 contains 13 residues. Germline V gene data show CDR1 as MNHNS and CDR2 as SASEGT. The CDR3 nucleotides read TGTGCCAGCAGTGATAACAGGGGGGACGAGCAGTACTTC. This sequence encodes CASSDNRGDEQYF.

This chain joins TRBV9 and TRBJ2-2; D not resolved. V dropped 0 bases and J dropped 0 bases, with 9 bases sitting between them. There are 16 residues in the CDR3. Germline-derived CDR1 and CDR2 are SGDLS and YYNGEE. DNA of the CDR3: TGTGCCAGCAGCGTAGAAGGGTTCCCGAACACCGGGGAGCTGTTTTTT. It is translated as CASSVEGFPNTGELFF.